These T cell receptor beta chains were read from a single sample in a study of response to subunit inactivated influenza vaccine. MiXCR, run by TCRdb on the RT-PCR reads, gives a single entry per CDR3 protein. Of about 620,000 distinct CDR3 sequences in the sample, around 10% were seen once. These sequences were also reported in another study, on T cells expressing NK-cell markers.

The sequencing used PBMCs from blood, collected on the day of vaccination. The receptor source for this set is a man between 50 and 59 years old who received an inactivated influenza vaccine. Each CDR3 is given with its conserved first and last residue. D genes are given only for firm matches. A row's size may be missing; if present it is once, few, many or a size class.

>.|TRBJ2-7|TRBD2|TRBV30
TGTGCCTGGAGTTGGTTTGGACTAGCGCCGGGGGAGCAGTACTTC
CAWSWFGLAPGEQYF
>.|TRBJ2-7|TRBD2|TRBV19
TGTGCCAGTAGTAGTGGTTCGAGCGGGAGTGGTTACGAGCAGTACTTC
CASSSGSSGSGYEQYF
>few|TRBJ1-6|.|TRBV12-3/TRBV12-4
TGTGCCAGCAGACGGGGACACGCGAATTCACCCCTCCACTTT
CASRRGHANSPLHF
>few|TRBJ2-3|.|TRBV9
TGTGCCAGCAGCGCCGCCACGGGGGTCACAGATACGCAGTATTTT
CASSAATGVTDTQYF
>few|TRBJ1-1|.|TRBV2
TGTGCCAGCAAAAGGCAAGGGGCAGGGAACACTGAAGCTTTCTTT
CASKRQGAGNTEAFF
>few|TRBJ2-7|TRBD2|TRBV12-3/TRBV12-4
TGTGCCAGCAGCCGTGGACTAGCGGGAGGGAGCGAGCAGTACTTC
CASSRGLAGGSEQYF
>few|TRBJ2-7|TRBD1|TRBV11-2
TGTGCCAGCAGCCGGCACGGGACAGGGGACTACGAGCAGTACTTC
CASSRHGTGDYEQYF
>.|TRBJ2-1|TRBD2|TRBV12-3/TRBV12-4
TGTGCCAGCAGTCCCCGACTAGCGGGAGGAGGTTGGCAGTTCTTC
CASSPRLAGGGWQFF
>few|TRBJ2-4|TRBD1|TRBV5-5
TGTGCCAGCAGCTCCGGGACAGCTCTAGCCAAAAACATTCAGTACTTC
CASSSGTALAKNIQYF
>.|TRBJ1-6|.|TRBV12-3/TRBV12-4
TGTGCCAGCACCCAGGATGGGTCCAGTCTTTCACCCCTCCACTTT
CASTQDGSSLSPLHF
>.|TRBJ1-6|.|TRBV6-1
TGTGCCAGCAGTCGAACGCGCCACTATAATTCACCCCTCCACTTT
CASSRTRHYNSPLHF
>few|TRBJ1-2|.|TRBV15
TGTGCCACCAGCACTGGGTTGACACCCAACTATGGCTACACCTTC
CATSTGLTPNYGYTF
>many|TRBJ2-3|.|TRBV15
TGTGCCACCAGCCACAGGGAAAGCGATACGCAGTATTTT
CATSHRESDTQYF
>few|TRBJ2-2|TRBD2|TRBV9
TGTGCCAGCAGCGTAGGGAGTGGGAGGGGAGGGACCGGGGAGCTGTTTTTT
CASSVGSGRGGTGELFF
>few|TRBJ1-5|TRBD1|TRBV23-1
TGCGCCAGCAGTCAATCAGACCGGGACAGGGGGCTGATGCCCAATCAGCCCCAGCATTTT
CASSQSDRDRGLMPNQPQHF
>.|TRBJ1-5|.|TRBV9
TGTGCCAGCAGCGTAGCTCCAGGAGCGAATCAGCCCCAGCATTTT
CASSVAPGANQPQHF
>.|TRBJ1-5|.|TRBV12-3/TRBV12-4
TGTGCCAGCAGTTCCCAGGGCCAGCCCCAGAATTTT
CASSSQGQPQNF
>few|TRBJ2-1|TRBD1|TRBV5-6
TGTGCCAGCAGCTTGGTAGTCGGGGGACAGGGGGCTCTTGAGCAGTTCTTC
CASSLVVGGQGALEQFF
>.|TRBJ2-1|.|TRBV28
TGTGCCAGCAGTAGCCTTAGGACCCAAACAAGCTACAATGAGCAGTTCTTC
CASSSLRTQTSYNEQFF
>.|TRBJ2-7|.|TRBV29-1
TGCAGCGTTGGGACAGTCTACGAGCAGTACTTC
CSVGTVYEQYF
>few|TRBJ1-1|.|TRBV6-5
TGTGCCAGCAGTTACTCGCGGGGCGGAAACACTGAAGCTTTCTTT
CASSYSRGGNTEAFF
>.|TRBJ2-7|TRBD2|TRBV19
TGTGCCAGTCGTACCAGCGGGAGAGACGAGCAGTACTTC
CASRTSGRDEQYF
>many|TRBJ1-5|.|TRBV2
TGTGCCAGCAGTGTCAGCAGGGACCAGCCCCAGCATTTT
CASSVSRDQPQHF
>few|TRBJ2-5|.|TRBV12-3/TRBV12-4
TGTGCCTCTAGGACAGATAAGGAGACCCAGTACTTC
CASRTDKETQYF
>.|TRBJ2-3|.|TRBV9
TGTGCCAGCAGCCTGGGGCGGACGGCAGGAGATACGCAGTATTTT
CASSLGRTAGDTQYF
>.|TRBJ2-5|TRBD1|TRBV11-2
TGTGCCAGCAGCTCGACCGGGACAGGGGGCAGGGAGACCCAGTACTTC
CASSSTGTGGRETQYF
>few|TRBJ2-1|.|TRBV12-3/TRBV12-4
TGTGCCAGCAGTTTGATGGGGGGCTACTACAATGAGCAGTTCTTC
CASSLMGGYYNEQFF
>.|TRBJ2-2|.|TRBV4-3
TGCGCCAGCAGCCAAGAGAGGGAGAACACCGGGGAGCTGTTTTTT
CASSQERENTGELFF
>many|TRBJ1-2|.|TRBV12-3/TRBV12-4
TGTGCCAGCAGTTTGGGGGAGAGCTATGGCTACACCTTC
CASSLGESYGYTF
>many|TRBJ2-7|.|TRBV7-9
TGTGCCAGCAGCCCCGACTCTTCTATTCAGTACTTC
CASSPDSSIQYF
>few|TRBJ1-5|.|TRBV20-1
TGCAGTACGGGACCCCGGAGCAATCAGCCCCAGCATTTT
CSTGPRSNQPQHF
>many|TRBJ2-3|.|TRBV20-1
TGCAGTGGGGATTTCACAGATACGCAGTATTTT
CSGDFTDTQYF
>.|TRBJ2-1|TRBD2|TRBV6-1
TGTGCCAGCAGGGGGACGACTAGCGGGAGTTTGCATGAGCAGTTCTTC
CASRGTTSGSLHEQFF
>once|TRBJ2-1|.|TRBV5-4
TGTGCCAGCAGCCTAAGAATCGGGAATGAGCAGTTCTTC
CASSLRIGNEQFF
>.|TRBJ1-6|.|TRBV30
TGTGCCTGGAGTACGACAGGACTCTATAATTCACCCCTCCACTTT
CAWSTTGLYNSPLHF
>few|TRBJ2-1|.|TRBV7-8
TGTGCCAGCAGCTCCCTGAGGACAATGGTAAATGAGCAGTTCTTC
CASSSLRTMVNEQFF
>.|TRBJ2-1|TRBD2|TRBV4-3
TGCGCCAGCAGCCAATCTAGCGGGGGGGCATACAATGAGCAGTTCTTC
CASSQSSGGAYNEQFF
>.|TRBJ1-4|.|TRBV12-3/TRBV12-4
TGTGCCAGCAGCCCGGACGGCCTTGATCAGCGACTGTTTTTT
CASSPDGLDQRLFF
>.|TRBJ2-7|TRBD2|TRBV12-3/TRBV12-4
TGTGCCAGCAGTTCTCCTAGCGGGGGGACCTACGAGCAGTACTTC
CASSSPSGGTYEQYF
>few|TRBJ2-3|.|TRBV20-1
TGCAGTGCTGCCATCTCGGGGGCCGGCACAGATACGCAGTATTTT
CSAAISGAGTDTQYF
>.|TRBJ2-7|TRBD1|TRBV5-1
TGCGCCAGCAGTCCGGCCGGGACAGTAAATTACGAGCGGTATTTC
CASSPAGTVNYERYF
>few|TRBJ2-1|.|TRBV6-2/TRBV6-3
TGTGCCAGCAGTTATCGGGAGAGCAATGAGCAGTTCTTC
CASSYRESNEQFF
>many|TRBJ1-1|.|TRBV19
TGTGCCAGTAGTATTTCGGGGTTTGAAGCTTTCTTT
CASSISGFEAFF